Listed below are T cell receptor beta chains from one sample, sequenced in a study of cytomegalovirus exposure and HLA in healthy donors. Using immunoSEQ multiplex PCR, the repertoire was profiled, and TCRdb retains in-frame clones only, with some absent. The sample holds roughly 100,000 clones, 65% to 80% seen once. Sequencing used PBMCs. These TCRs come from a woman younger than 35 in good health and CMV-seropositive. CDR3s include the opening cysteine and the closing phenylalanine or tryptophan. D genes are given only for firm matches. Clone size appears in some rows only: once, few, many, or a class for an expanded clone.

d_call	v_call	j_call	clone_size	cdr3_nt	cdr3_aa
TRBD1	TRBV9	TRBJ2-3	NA	TGTGCCAGCAGCTTAGGACAGGGGGCTAGAGATACGCAGTATTTT	CASSLGQGARDTQYF
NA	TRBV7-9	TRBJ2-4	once	TGTGCCAGCAGCCCCACCGGGACATCGGCGGACATTCAGTACTTC	CASSPTGTSADIQYF
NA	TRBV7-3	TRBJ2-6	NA	TGTGCCAGCAGCTTAGTACACGGGGTTGGGGCCAACGTCCTGACTTTC	CASSLVHGVGANVLTF
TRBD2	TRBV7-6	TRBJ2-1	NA	TGTGCCAGCAGCTCGGGACTAGCGGGAGCACATGGGGATGAGCAGTTCTTC	CASSSGLAGAHGDEQFF
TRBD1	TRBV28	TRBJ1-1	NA	TGTGCCAGCAGTTTATGGGCAGGGGGCACTGAAGCTTTCTTT	CASSLWAGGTEAFF
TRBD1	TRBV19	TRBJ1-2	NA	TGTGCCAGTAGTTCCCGGACAGGGCAGGGCTATGGCTACACCTTC	CASSSRTGQGYGYTF
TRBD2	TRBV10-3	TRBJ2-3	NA	TGTGCCAGCGACGGGCGGGAGACAGATACGCAGTATTTT	CASDGRETDTQYF
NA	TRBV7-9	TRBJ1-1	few	TGTGCCAGCAGCTACAGGCTAACTGAAGCTTTCTTT	CASSYRLTEAFF
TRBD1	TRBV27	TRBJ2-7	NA	TGTGCCAGCAGTAGGCGTGGGGACAGGGGATTATACGAGCAGTACTTC	CASSRRGDRGLYEQYF
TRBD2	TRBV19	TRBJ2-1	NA	TGTGCCAGTACCCGCGGGACTAGTGGGCACAATGAGCAGTTCTTC	CASTRGTSGHNEQFF
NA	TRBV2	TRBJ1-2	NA	TGTGCCAGCAGAGCTCAGGTGTCTAACTATGGCTACACCTTC	CASRAQVSNYGYTF
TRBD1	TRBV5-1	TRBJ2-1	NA	TGCGCCAGCAGCTTAACAGGGGTCGAGCAGTTCTTC	CASSLTGVEQFF
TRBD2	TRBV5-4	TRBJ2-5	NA	TGTGCCAGCAGCATGGGACTAGCGGGGGGTTTAGAGACCCAGTACTTC	CASSMGLAGGLETQYF
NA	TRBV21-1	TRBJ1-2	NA	TGTGCCAGCCCAGTCCCTGGCTACACCTTC	CASPVPGYTF
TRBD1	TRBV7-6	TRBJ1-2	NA	TGTGCCAGCAGCCTTACGGGGACAGGGGCGGATGGCTACACCTTC	CASSLTGTGADGYTF
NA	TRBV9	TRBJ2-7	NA	TGTGCCAGCAGCGTAGGAGGAGGAGGCTCCTACGAGCAGTACTTC	CASSVGGGGSYEQYF
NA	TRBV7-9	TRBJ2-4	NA	TGTGCCAGCAGCCCTTTGAAGGAGGCCAAAAACATTCAGTACTTC	CASSPLKEAKNIQYF
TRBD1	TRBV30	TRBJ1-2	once	TGTGCCTGGAGTAAAACAGGGGAGGATGGCTACACCTTC	CAWSKTGEDGYTF
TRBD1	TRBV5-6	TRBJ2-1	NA	TGTGCCAGCAGCAGCTATTGGACAGGGGATTACAATGAGCAGTTCTTC	CASSSYWTGDYNEQFF
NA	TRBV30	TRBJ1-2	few	TGTGCCGGAGCGAAAGGCGCCGGCGTGGGCTACACCTTC	CAGAKGAGVGYTF
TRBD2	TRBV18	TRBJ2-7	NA	TGTGCCAGCTCACCGCTAGCGGGAGAATCTAGAGAGCAGTACTTC	CASSPLAGESREQYF
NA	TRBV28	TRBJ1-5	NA	TGTGCCAGCATCTGGGGCCAGGGCCAGCCCCAGCATTTT	CASIWGQGQPQHF
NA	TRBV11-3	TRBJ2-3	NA	TGTGCCAGCAGCTTAGGGGCCACCCGGACGCAGTATTTT	CASSLGATRTQYF
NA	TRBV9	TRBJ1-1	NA	TGTGCCAGCAGCGCCTCTACAGGGTTGAACACTGAAGCTTTCTTT	CASSASTGLNTEAFF
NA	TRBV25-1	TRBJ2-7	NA	TGTGCCAGCAGTGAACCGACAGGTACCAAAGAGCAGTACTTC	CASSEPTGTKEQYF
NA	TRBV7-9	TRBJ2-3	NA	TGTGCCAGCAGCTCCCGAGCGGGCGGAGGTACAGATACGCAGTATTTT	CASSSRAGGGTDTQYF
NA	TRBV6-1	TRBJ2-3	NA	TGTGCCAGCACGAGCACAGATACGCAGTATTTT	CASTSTDTQYF
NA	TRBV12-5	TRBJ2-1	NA	TGTGCTAGCTTGCCGGGACATAACTACAATGAGCAGTTCTTC	CASLPGHNYNEQFF
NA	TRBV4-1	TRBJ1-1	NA	TGCGCCAGCAGCCAAGATTGGGGACTTGGCACTGAAGCTTTCTTT	CASSQDWGLGTEAFF
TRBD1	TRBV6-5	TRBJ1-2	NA	TGTGCCAGCAAGACAGGGTCTAACTATGGCTACACCTTC	CASKTGSNYGYTF
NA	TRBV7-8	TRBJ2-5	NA	TGTGCCAGCAGCGTCACCCCAGGGGTGAGCCAAGAGACCCAGTACTTC	CASSVTPGVSQETQYF
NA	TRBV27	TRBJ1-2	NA	TGTGCCAGCAGTTACCCAACAGGTCGGGATGGCTACACCTTC	CASSYPTGRDGYTF
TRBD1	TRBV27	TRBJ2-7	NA	TGTGCCAGCAGTCAACGACAGGGACCCTACGAGCAGTACTTC	CASSQRQGPYEQYF
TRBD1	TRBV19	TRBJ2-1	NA	TGTGCCAGTAGTTGGGACAGGGGCCACAATGAGCAGTTCTTC	CASSWDRGHNEQFF
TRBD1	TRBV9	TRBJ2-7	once	TGTGCCAGCAGCGTTGGGGACAGGGGATTCTACGAGCAGTACTTC	CASSVGDRGFYEQYF
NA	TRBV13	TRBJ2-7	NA	TGTGCCAGCAGCTTAGGCCGGGGTTACTACGAGCAGTACTTC	CASSLGRGYYEQYF
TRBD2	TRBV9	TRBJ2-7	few	TGTGCCAAAGGACGGACTAGCGGTTCCTACGAGCAGTACTTC	CAKGRTSGSYEQYF
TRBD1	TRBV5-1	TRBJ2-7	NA	TGCGCCAGCAGCTCCGGGACAGGGGAATACGAGCAGTACTTC	CASSSGTGEYEQYF
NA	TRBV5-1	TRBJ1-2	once	TGCGCCAGCCAGGGTCTTCAGACGGATGGCTACACCTTC	CASQGLQTDGYTF
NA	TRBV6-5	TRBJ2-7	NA	TGTGCCAGCAGGCTGGACAGCGCCTACGAGCAGTACTTC	CASRLDSAYEQYF
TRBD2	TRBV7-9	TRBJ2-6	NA	TGTGCCAGCAGCTCGGGACTAGCGCTTATTTCCTCTGGGGCCAACGTCCTGACTTTC	CASSSGLALISSGANVLTF
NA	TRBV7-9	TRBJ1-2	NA	TGTGCCGGAGCACGGTTTCTTAGGTATATCCCCTATGGCTACACCTTC	CAGARFLRYIPYGYTF
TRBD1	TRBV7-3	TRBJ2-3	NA	TGTGCCAGCAACTCGACAACAGGGGCCCTAGGGGATACGCAGTATTTT	CASNSTTGALGDTQYF
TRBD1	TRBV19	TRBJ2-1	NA	TGTGCCAGTAGTCTCCGGGACAGGACTTCGAATGAGCAGTTCTTC	CASSLRDRTSNEQFF
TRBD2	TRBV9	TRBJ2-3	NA	TGTGCCAGCAACCCTAGCGGGGGTGTAGAAAATACGCAGTATTTT	CASNPSGGVENTQYF
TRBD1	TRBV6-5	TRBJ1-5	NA	TGTGCCAGCAGCGCAGGGGGTGGTCAGCCCCAGCATTTT	CASSAGGGQPQHF
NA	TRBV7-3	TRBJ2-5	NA	TGTGCCAGCAGCTTAATGGGAGGGGGCCAAGAGACCCAGTACTTC	CASSLMGGGQETQYF
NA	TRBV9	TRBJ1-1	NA	TGTGCCAGCAGCGTAGCGGGAGACACTGAAGCTTTCTTT	CASSVAGDTEAFF
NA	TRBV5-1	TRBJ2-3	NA	TGCGCCAGCAGCCAGGGGAACGCCGCCAGCACAGATACGCAGTATTTT	CASSQGNAASTDTQYF
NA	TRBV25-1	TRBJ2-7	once	TGTGCCAGCAGTGAACAGGCCTACGAGCAGTACTTC	CASSEQAYEQYF
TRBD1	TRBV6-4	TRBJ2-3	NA	TGTGCCAGCAGTGGGACAGGGGGCGCAGATACGCAGTATTTT	CASSGTGGADTQYF
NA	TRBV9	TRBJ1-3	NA	TGTGCCAGCAGCCAATCGAGGGAGGGCACCATATATTTT	CASSQSREGTIYF
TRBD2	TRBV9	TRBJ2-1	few	TGTGCCAGCAGCCCAGAAGGCACTAGCGGGAGTAATGAGCAGTTCTTC	CASSPEGTSGSNEQFF
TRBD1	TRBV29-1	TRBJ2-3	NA	TGCAGCGTTGATAGACAGGGAGATACGCAGTATTTT	CSVDRQGDTQYF
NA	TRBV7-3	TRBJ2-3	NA	TGTGCCAGCAGCTCAGAAGCCGGGGTTCCGCAGTATTTT	CASSSEAGVPQYF
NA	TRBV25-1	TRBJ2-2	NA	TGTGCCAGCAGTGAATATTCGCGGCGTACCGGGGAGCTGTTTTTT	CASSEYSRRTGELFF
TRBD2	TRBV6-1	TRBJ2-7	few	TGTGCCAGCAGTGTGGGACTAGTATCGTACGAGCAGTACTTC	CASSVGLVSYEQYF